The 27 T cell receptor beta chains below come from one sample, sequenced in a study of shared clonotypes between healthy human individuals. Naive CD8 cells, CD45RO-negative and positively selected for CCR7, excluded terminally differentiated effector memory CD45RA+ cells. Assay: immunoSEQ multiplex PCR; the TCRdb copy retains only in-frame clones and omits some. The table has around 2.1 million clones, about 92% seen once. Sample: naive CD8+ T cells from PBMCs. These TCRs come from a man aged 18 to 30 in good health. Some clones in this sample may be carry-over from other donors' samples.

The chain joins TRBV4-2 to TRBJ2-7; D is ambiguous. This CDR3 region has 14 residues. V was cut by 2 bases and J by 9 bases, with 17 bases left in between. Per the germline V gene, CDR1 is LGHNA and CDR2 is YNFKEQ. The CDR3 spells CASSQRRLRKRQYF. CDR3 in DNA: TGTGCCAGCAGCCAACGGCGGCTCAGGAAGCGGCAGTACTTC.

The table lists this clone with a count of one. The V and J genes are TRBV27 and TRBJ2-3, with 13 nucleotides matching TRBD2. Germline CDR1 reads MNHEY; CDR2 reads SMNVEV (reference sequence). The CDR3 covers 15 residues. V trimming: 6 bases; J trimming: 8 bases; junction bases outside the gene matches: 8. This CDR3 is CASSWTSGSVGTQYF. The DNA for the CDR3 is TGTGCCAGCAGCTGGACTAGCGGGAGCGTGGGTACGCAGTATTTT.

The V and J genes are TRBV7-9 and TRBJ2-1; 11 bases align to TRBD2. Germline CDR1 SEHNR, CDR2 FQNEAQ (reference sequence). V lost 5 bases, J lost 1 base, and 1 base stayed unmatched. CDR3 size: 15 residues. The DNA of the CDR3 is TGTGCCAGCAGCCCTAGCGGGAGGTCCTACAATGAGCAGTTCTTC. Protein sequence: CASSPSGRSYNEQFF. Supplemented by reference TRBV7-9 and TRBJ2-1, the full variable domain reads DTGVSQNPRHKITKRGQNVTFRCDPISEHNRLYWYRQTLGQGPEFLTYFQNEAQLEKSRLLSDRFSAERPKGSFSTLEIQRTEQGDSAMYLCASSPSGRSYNEQFFGPGTRLTVL.

This chain uses TRBV5-6 with TRBJ2-4, with D perhaps matching TRBD2 (5 bases). Trimming removed 6 bases from V and 0 bases from J, with 10 bases in between. Germline CDR1 is SGHDT and CDR2 is YYEEEE. This CDR3 spans 14 amino acids. CDR3 coding DNA: TGTGCCAGCAACACGGACTTAGCCAAAAACATTCAGTACTTC. As protein: CASNTDLAKNIQYF.

A note on this clone: Within the sample, other DNA sequences also encode this same CDR3. The chain joins TRBV28 to TRBJ2-1, with D hard to call. Deletions cut 6 bases from V and 0 bases from J, with 6 bases between. This CDR3 has 13 amino acids. Looked up from germline, CDR1 is MDHEN and CDR2 is SYDVKM. This CDR3 reads CASSRSSYNEQFF. The DNA of the CDR3 is TGTGCCAGCAGCCGAAGCTCCTACAATGAGCAGTTCTTC.

This clone was seen a single time. V gene TRBV4-3 combines with J gene TRBJ2-3, with TRBD2 identical over 13 bases. This CDR3 has 18 residues. In germline, CDR1 is LGHNA, CDR2 YSLEER. V lost 3 bases to trimming and J lost 0 bases; unmatched junction nucleotides: 6. For the CDR3, the DNA is TGCGCCAGCAGCCAGGACCGGACTAGCGGGAGTAGCACAGATACGCAGTATTTT. Its translation is CASSQDRTSGSSTDTQYF.

This clone has more than one count but fewer than ten. This chain links TRBV16 with TRBJ1-1; D is ambiguous. Between the trimmed V and J ends, which lost 4 bases and 6 bases, there was a span of 6 bases. This CDR3 contains 11 residues. Germline lookup yields CDR1 KGHSY and CDR2 FQNENV. The CDR3 region is CASSPLAEAFF. The CDR3 DNA follows: TGTGCCAGCAGCCCCCTGGCTGAAGCTTTCTTT.

This rearrangement joins TRBV4-1 to TRBJ2-5; the D is unclear. V was cut by 4 bases and J by 5 bases, with 11 bases left in between. The CDR3 length is 13 residues. Germline V gives CDR1 MGHRA, CDR2 YSYEKL. The CDR3 DNA is TGCGCCAGCAGCCCCCAAGGTTTCGAGACCCAGTACTTC. Its protein is CASSPQGFETQYF.

V and J are TRBV11-2 and TRBJ2-5, with 8 bases aligning to TRBD2. Trimming took 7 bases from V and 1 from J; bases not matched to a gene: 8. The CDR3 length is 15 residues. The germline V gene has CDR1 SGHAT and CDR2 FQNNGV. The CDR3 sequence is CASTSGGPLQETQYF. CDR3 in DNA: TGTGCCAGCACCTCGGGGGGGCCACTCCAAGAGACCCAGTACTTC.

The V call is TRBV6-1, the J call TRBJ2-1; 7 nucleotides agree with TRBD1. The ends lost 6 bases at V and 4 bases at J; junction bases unmatched: 9. From germline, CDR1 is MNHNS and CDR2 SASEGT. The CDR3 runs 15 residues. For the CDR3, the DNA is TGTGCCAGCAGACCAGAGACAGGGCTATACAATGAGCAGTTCTTC. The encoded protein is CASRPETGLYNEQFF.

V and J are TRBV27 and TRBJ1-1, with D possibly being TRBD1 (6 bases). The CDR3 consists of 13 residues. The germline V gene encodes CDR1 MNHEY and CDR2 SMNVEV (reference sequence). V was clipped by 3 bases and J by 4 bases, with 9 bases between them. The CDR3 region has the DNA TGTGCCAGCAGTTTCGGGACACCCACTGAAGCTTTCTTT. This encodes CASSFGTPTEAFF.

The gene calls are TRBV28 and TRBJ2-5; no clear D. Germline CDR1 is MDHEN and CDR2 is SYDVKM. Trimming stripped 5 bases from V and 4 bases from J, with 14 bases between. The CDR3 runs 14 residues. CDR3 DNA sequence: TGTGCCAGCAGTCCCTCCGGTGTCGGAGAGACCCAGTACTTC. It codes for CASSPSGVGETQYF.

The chain carries TRBV5-6 and TRBJ1-6; tentative D call: TRBD1 (5 bases). The V gene lost 3 bases and the J gene lost 7 bases, with 11 bases spanning the gap. Germline V gives CDR1 SGHDT, CDR2 YYEEEE. This CDR3 is built from 14 residues. Here the CDR3 DNA reads TGTGCCAGCAGCTCTACAGGTTTAAATTCACCCCTCCACTTT. Translation: CASSSTGLNSPLHF.

The rearrangement joins TRBV29-1 to TRBJ2-1; D unclear. The CDR3 has 12 residues. V was shortened by 5 bases and J by 0 bases, with 5 bases between the two germline ends. Germline V gives CDR1 SQVTM, CDR2 ANQGSEA. DNA of the CDR3: TGCAGCGTTCGGTACTCCTACAATGAGCAGTTCTTC. Its protein product is CSVRYSYNEQFF.

CDR3 sequence (DNA): TGTGCCAGCAGTGAAGGTTCGGCAGGGATCTTATACAATGAGCAGTTCTTC. Translated, it gives CASSEGSAGILYNEQFF. The genes are TRBV25-1 and TRBJ2-1, with D maybe TRBD1 (5 bases). CDR1 and CDR2 (germline): MGHDK, SYGVNS. This CDR3 is 17 amino acids long. Deletions cut 2 bases from V and 4 bases from J, with 18 bases between.

V and J are TRBV2 and TRBJ2-3, with TRBD1 matching 9 bases. The CDR3 consists of 13 residues. Germline-derived CDR1 and CDR2 are SNHLY and FYNNEI. V shed 8 bases, J shed 5 bases, and the junction held 5 bases outside the gene matches. CDR3 nucleotides: TGTGCCAGCGGAACGACAGGGGGAGATACGCAGTATTTT. This encodes CASGTTGGDTQYF.

As DNA, the CDR3 is TGTGCCAGCAGCCAAACCCGACTAGCGGGAGGGCCCACAGATACGCAGTATTTT. Translated: CASSQTRLAGGPTDTQYF. V usage is TRBV7-6 and J usage is TRBJ2-3; TRBD2 matches at 14 bases. CDR3 size: 18 residues. The germline V gene encodes CDR1 SGHVS and CDR2 FNYEAQ. Losses at the gene ends were 5 bases for V and 2 bases for J; bases not matched to a gene: 9.

J is TRBJ1-2 and V is TRBV27, with D perhaps TRBD1 (5 bases). Deletions cut 3 bases from V and 3 bases from J, with 8 bases between. Germline CDR1 reads MNHEY; CDR2 reads SMNVEV (reference sequence). This CDR3 has 13 residues. The CDR3 DNA sequence: TGTGCCAGCAGTTTGGGACCCTACTATGGCTACACCTTC. Residues: CASSLGPYYGYTF.

J is TRBJ2-1 and V is TRBV5-6; 8 nucleotides agree with TRBD2. V lost 4 bases, J lost 8 bases, and 2 bases stayed unmatched. This CDR3 contains 12 residues. CDR1 SGHDT and CDR2 YYEEEE come from the germline V gene. The CDR3, as DNA: TGTGCCAGCAGCCGGACTAGCTATGAGCAGTTCTTC. It specifies CASSRTSYEQFF.

CDR3 coding DNA: TGTGCCAGCAGCGCAGGGGTTCACTACGAGCAGTACTTC. Translated, it gives CASSAGVHYEQYF. The gene calls are TRBV2 and TRBJ2-7, with a tentative D call TRBD1 (6 bases). The CDR3 extends over 13 amino acids. Germline CDR1 SNHLY, CDR2 FYNNEI. V was shortened by 6 bases and J by 3 bases, with 12 bases between the two germline ends.

This clone was recorded once. J is TRBJ2-1 and V is TRBV7-9; no clear D. Trimming removed 2 bases at V and 8 bases at J, with 7 bases between. CDR3 size: 12 residues. Germline CDR1 SEHNR, CDR2 FQNEAQ (reference sequence). CDR3 protein: CASSLKDYEQFF. The CDR3 nucleotides read TGTGCCAGCAGCTTAAAAGATTATGAGCAGTTCTTC.

The chain carries TRBV2 and TRBJ2-2; D is perhaps TRBD1 or TRBD2 (5 bases each). The length of the CDR3 is 13 residues. Trimming removed 6 bases at V and 4 bases at J, with 9 bases between. The germline CDR1 and CDR2 sequences are SNHLY and FYNNEI. The chain's CDR3 is CASRWGSTGELFF. CDR3 sequence (DNA): TGTGCCAGCAGGTGGGGGTCCACCGGGGAGCTGTTTTTT.

The chain employs TRBV28 and TRBJ1-5; D is unresolved. CDR3 size: 12 residues. Germline V gene sequence: CDR1 MDHEN, CDR2 SYDVKM. Trimming removed 7 bases at V and 7 bases at J, with 11 bases between. CDR3 DNA: TGTGCCAGCACTTTGGGTTTGCAGCCCCAGCATTTT. Amino acids: CASTLGLQPQHF. Full variable domain (missing parts from reference TRBV28 and TRBJ1-5): DVKVTQSSRYLVKRTGEKVFLECVQDMDHENMFWYRQDPGLGLRLIYFSYDVKMKEKGDIPEGYSVSREKKERFSLILESASTNQTSMYLCASTLGLQPQHFGDGTRLSIL.

V is TRBV6-5 and J is TRBJ2-3, with 10 bases fitting TRBD2. The trim removed 2 bases at V and 4 bases at J, leaving 3 bases unmatched. The CDR3 is 15 amino acids. Germline V CDR1 and CDR2: MNHEY, SVGAGI. The CDR3 sequence is CASSYDLAGADTQYF. Here the CDR3 DNA reads TGTGCCAGCAGTTACGACCTAGCGGGAGCAGATACGCAGTATTTT.

The table lists this clone with a count of one. This chain joins TRBV6-5 and TRBJ2-5, with no clear D. The CDR3 extends over 13 amino acids. Trimming removed 6 bases from V and 5 bases from J, with 13 bases in between. Germline V lookup: CDR1 MNHEY, CDR2 SVGAGI. The CDR3 DNA follows: TGTGCCAGCAGCCCTACCCCCTGGGAGACCCAGTACTTC. Its translation: CASSPTPWETQYF.

V and J are TRBV10-3 and TRBJ2-1, with 8 positions matching TRBD2. This CDR3 region has 13 residues. In germline, CDR1 is ENHRY, CDR2 SYGVKD. J lost 8 bases, V lost 11 bases, and 11 bases had no gene match. As DNA, the CDR3 is TGTGCCTCACTAGCGGTCCTTCGGGATGAGCAGTTCTTC. This gives the protein CASLAVLRDEQFF.

Only one count was recorded for this clone. V is TRBV28 and J is TRBJ1-5; the D gene is possibly TRBD1 (6 bases). Trimming shortened V by 3 bases and J by 9 bases, and 15 bases separated the two germline ends. This CDR3 is built from 14 residues. Germline V gives CDR1 MDHEN, CDR2 SYDVKM. The CDR3 sequence is CASSFGTSEAPQHF. The CDR3 region has the DNA TGTGCCAGCAGTTTCGGGACATCCGAGGCGCCCCAGCATTTT.